This T cell receptor (beta chain) is drawn from a study of CD8+ T cells in alopecia areata. RNA was isolated and reverse transcribed to cDNA, the sequencing template. Libraries were prepared by immunoSEQ multiplex PCR; TCRdb keeps only in-frame clonotypes and omits some of them. The repertoire holds some 51,000 clones, about 96% seen once, with around a quarter in the top ten. General study results and limits: Especially in alopecia totalis/universalis, lesional scalp showed greater clonality than normal scalp did.

As for this clone: The antigen is undetermined.

The CDR3 totals 16 residues. CDR1 is WSHSY, CDR2 SAAADI, per germline. V lost 2 bases to trimming and J lost 2 bases, with 16 bases between them. The sample consisted of CD8+ T cells sorted from blood, taken at week 0. This TCR was sampled from a human donor with alopecia areata. This chain uses TRBV10-2 with TRBJ2-7, with D possibly TRBD2 on 5 matching bases. The CDR3: CASSELEGRDTYEQYF. CDR3 nucleotides: TGCGCCAGCAGTGAGCTCGAGGGTAGAGATACCTACGAGCAGTACTTC.